This T cell receptor (beta chain) is drawn from a study of cytomegalovirus exposure and HLA in healthy donors. Study outcomes and limitations: Per a prior analysis, the majority of TCR beta V segments were productive roughly 87% or roughly 30% of the time. V- and J-gene trimming in TCR beta was tied to a missense DCLRE1C variant by an analysis performed later.

As to this clone: Its antigen is undetermined.

Researchers ran the PCR with 60 Vbeta and 13 Jbeta primers. Produced via immunoSEQ multiplex PCR; TCRdb's table is partial and in-frame only. The sample yields about 240,000 clones, 70% to 90% seen once. Germline V gene data show CDR1 as SGHTA and CDR2 as FQGTGA. V lost 6 bases, J lost 6 bases, and 10 bases stayed unmatched. The CDR3 runs to 16 residues. Sequencing was carried out using PBMCs. The V and J genes are TRBV7-3 and TRBJ2-1; 11 positions match TRBD2. The clonotype was recovered from an older woman in good health and CMV-seropositive. In DNA form, the CDR3 reads TGTGCCAGCAGTCCATTAGCGGGAGGGCCCCGCAATGAGCAGTTCTTC. Translation gives CASSPLAGGPRNEQFF.